Described below is a single T cell receptor (beta chain) sequence and its context. The data were taken from a study of blood T cell repertoires in COVID-19. Overall study context: Some COVID-19 samples were acute and others convalescent; all came from the United States, Italy and Spain. Sample material is recorded as cDNA or gDNA derived from T cells, B-cell-depleted T cells, or PBMCs.

V dropped 2 bases and J dropped 7 bases, with 17 bases sitting between them. The CDR3 sequence is 15 residues long. Germline V CDR1 and CDR2: SGHDN, FVKESK. Authors' data handling: Amplification of reference gene primers provided the estimated nucleated cell counts. This table comes from immunoSEQ multiplex PCR, and its TCRdb copy is limited to in-frame clones, with some not included. The DNA gave D and trimming, while V, J and clone size come from that table. Of some 110,000 clones listed, about 82% are singletons. This clonotype was sampled from a man aged 55 to 69 with active or convalescent COVID-19. Sequencing was carried out using peripheral blood. The chain combines TRBV14 with TRBJ1-2, with a possible D match to TRBD1 (5 bases). CDR3 loop: CASSQRSPYGGGYTF. CDR3 sequence (DNA): TGTGCCAGCAGCCAACGGTCCCCCTACGGGGGTGGCTACACCTTC.